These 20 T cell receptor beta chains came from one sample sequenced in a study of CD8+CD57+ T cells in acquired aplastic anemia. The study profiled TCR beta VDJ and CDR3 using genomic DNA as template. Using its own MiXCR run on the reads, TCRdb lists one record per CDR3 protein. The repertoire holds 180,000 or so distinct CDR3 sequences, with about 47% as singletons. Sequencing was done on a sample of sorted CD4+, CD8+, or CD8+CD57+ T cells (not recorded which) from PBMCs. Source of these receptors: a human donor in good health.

CDR3 in amino acids: CASSEASGAGNEKLFF. The CDR3 DNA sequence: TGTGCCAGCAGTGAAGCCTCCGGGGCGGGTAATGAAAAACTGTTTTTT. This chain uses TRBV6-1 with TRBJ1-4, with D tentatively TRBD1 (5 bases). The CDR3 sequence is 16 residues long. The germline gives CDR1 MNHNS, CDR2 SASEGT. Trimming shortened V by 0 bases and J by 4 bases, and 12 bases separated the two germline ends.

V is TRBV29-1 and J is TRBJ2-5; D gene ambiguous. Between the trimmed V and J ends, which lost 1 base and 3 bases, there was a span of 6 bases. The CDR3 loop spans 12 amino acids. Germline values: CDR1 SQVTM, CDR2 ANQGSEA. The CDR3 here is CSVEACKETQYF. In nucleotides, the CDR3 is TGCAGCGTTGAAGCGTGCAAAGAGACCCAGTACTTC.

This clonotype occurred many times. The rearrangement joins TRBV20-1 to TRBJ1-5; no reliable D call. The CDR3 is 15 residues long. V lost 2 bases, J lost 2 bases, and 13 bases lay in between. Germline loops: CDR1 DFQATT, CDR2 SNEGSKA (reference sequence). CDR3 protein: CSARRLLGGNQPQHF. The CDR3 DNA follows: TGCAGTGCTAGAAGGCTCCTCGGGGGCAATCAGCCCCAGCATTTT.

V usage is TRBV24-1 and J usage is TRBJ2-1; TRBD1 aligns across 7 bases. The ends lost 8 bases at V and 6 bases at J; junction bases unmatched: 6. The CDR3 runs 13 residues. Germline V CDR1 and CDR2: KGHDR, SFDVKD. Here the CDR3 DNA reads TGTGCCACCACTCGACAGGGTTCCAATGAGCAGTTCTTC. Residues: CATTRQGSNEQFF.

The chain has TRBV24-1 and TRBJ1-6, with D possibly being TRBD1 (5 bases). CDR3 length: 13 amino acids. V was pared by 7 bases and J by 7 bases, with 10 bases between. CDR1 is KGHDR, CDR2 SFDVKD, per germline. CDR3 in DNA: TGTGCCACCAGCGCCGGGGGAAATTCACCCCTCCACTTT. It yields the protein CATSAGGNSPLHF.

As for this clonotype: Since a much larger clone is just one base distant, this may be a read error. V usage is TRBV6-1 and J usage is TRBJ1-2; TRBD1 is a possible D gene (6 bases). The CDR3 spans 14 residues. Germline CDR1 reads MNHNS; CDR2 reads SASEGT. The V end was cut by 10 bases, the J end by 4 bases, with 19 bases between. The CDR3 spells CATARTVRTYGYTF. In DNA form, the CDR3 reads TGTGCCACTGCGAGGACAGTGAGGACCTATGGCTACACCTTC.

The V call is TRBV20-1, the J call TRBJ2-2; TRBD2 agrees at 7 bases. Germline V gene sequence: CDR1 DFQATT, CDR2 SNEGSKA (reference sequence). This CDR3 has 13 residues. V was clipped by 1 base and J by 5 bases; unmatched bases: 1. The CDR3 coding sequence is TGCAGTGCTAGAGGGGAGGGAACCGGGGAGCTGTTTTTT. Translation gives CSARGEGTGELFF.

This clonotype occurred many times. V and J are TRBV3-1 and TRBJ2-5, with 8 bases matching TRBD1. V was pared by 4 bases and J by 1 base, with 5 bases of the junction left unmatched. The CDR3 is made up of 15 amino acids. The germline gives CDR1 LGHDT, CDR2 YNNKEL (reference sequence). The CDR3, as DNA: TGTGCCAGCAGCCGTCGGACAGGGACCCAAGAGACCCAGTACTTC. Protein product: CASSRRTGTQETQYF.

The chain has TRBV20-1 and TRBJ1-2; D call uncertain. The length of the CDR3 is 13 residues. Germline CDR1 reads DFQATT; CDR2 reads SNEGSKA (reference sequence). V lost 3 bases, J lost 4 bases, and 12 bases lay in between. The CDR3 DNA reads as TGCAGTGCTAGCGGGCAGTATATCTATGGCTACACCTTC. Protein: CSASGQYIYGYTF.

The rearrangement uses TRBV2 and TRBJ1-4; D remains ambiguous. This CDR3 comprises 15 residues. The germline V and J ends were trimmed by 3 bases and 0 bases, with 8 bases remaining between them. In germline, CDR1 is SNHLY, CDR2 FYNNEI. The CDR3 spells CASSDRFSTNEKLFF. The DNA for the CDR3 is TGTGCCAGCAGTGACAGATTTTCAACTAATGAAAAACTGTTTTTT.

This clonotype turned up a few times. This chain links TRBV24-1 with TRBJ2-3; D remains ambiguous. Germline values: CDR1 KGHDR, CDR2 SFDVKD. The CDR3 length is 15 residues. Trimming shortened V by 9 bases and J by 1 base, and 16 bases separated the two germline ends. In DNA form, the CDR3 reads TGTGCCACCGGCCCTTTCGGCTCGGGCACAGATACGCAGTATTTT. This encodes CATGPFGSGTDTQYF.

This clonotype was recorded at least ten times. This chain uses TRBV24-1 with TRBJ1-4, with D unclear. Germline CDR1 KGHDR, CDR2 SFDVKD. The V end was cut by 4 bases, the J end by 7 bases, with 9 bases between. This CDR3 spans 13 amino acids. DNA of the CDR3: TGTGCCACCAGTGAAGGCGGTGGTGAAAAACTGTTTTTT. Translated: CATSEGGGEKLFF.

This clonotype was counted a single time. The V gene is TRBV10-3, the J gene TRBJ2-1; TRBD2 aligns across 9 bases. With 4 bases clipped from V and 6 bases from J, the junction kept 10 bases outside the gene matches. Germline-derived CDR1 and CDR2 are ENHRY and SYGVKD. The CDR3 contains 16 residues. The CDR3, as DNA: TGTGCCATCAGTGCCCTACCGCGGGAGGGCCGCAATGAGCAGTTCTTC. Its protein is CAISALPREGRNEQFF.

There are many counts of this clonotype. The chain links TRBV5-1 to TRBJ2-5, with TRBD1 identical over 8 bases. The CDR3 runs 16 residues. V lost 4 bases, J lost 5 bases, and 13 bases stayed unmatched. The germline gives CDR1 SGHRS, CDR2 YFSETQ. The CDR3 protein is CASSKTGAPRTETQYF. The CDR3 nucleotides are TGCGCCAGCAGCAAGACAGGGGCCCCACGGACGGAGACCCAGTACTTC.

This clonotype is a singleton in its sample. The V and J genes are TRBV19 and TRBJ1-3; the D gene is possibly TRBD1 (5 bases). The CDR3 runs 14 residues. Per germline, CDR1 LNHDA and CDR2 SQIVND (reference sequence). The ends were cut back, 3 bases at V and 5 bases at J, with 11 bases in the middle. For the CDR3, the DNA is TGTGCCAGTAGTATCCGGGGGGTTCGAAACACCATATATTTT. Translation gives CASSIRGVRNTIYF. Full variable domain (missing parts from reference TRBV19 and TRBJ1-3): DGGITQSPKYLFRKEGQNVTLSCEQNLNHDAMYWYRQDPGQGLRLIYYSQIVNDFQKGDIAEGYSVSREKKESFPLTVTSAQKNPTAFYLCASSIRGVRNTIYFGEGSWLTVV.

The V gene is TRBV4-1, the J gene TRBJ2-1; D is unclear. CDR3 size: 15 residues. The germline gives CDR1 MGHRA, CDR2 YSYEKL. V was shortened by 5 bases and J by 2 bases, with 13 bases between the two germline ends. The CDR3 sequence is CASSNTVRPYNEQFF. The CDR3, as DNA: TGCGCCAGCAGCAACACAGTGCGCCCCTACAATGAGCAGTTCTTC.

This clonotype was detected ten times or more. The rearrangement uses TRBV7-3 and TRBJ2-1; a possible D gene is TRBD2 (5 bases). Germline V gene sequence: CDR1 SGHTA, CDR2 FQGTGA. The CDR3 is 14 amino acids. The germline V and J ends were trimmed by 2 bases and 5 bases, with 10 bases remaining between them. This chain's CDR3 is CASSLGGSDNEQFF. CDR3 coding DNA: TGTGCCAGCAGCTTAGGAGGTAGCGACAATGAGCAGTTCTTC.

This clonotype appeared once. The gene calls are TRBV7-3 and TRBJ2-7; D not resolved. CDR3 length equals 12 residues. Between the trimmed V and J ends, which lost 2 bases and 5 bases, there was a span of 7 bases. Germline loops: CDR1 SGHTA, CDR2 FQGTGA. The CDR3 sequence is CASSLRLDEQYF. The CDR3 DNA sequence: TGTGCCAGCAGCTTACGGTTGGACGAGCAGTACTTC.

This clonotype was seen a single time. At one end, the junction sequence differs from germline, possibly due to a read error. The CDR3 DNA is TGTGCCAGCAGCCGCATCCGACAGGGGGCGTTACAGCAATCAGCCCCAGCATTT. It specifies CASSRIRQGALQQSAPAF. The chain combines TRBV11-2 with TRBJ1-5, with 10 bases aligning to TRBD1. This CDR3 contains 18 residues. The germline V gene has CDR1 SGHAT and CDR2 FQNNGV.

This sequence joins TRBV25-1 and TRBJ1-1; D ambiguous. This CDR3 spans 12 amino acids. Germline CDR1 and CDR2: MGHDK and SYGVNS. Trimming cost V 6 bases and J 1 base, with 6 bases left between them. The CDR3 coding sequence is TGTGCCAGCAGGTCTCAGAACACTGAAGCTTTCTTT. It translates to CASRSQNTEAFF.